The 23 T cell receptor beta chains in this list originate from one sample, sequenced in a study of cytomegalovirus exposure and HLA in healthy donors. Produced via immunoSEQ multiplex PCR; TCRdb's table is partial and in-frame only. The sample has about 250,000 clones; more than 75% are singletons. Sequencing was done on a sample of PBMCs. The receptors were gathered from a man aged 18-30 years in good health and CMV-seropositive.

The CDR3 DNA reads as TGTGCCAGCTCACCGAACGAAGACACTGAAGCTTTCTTT. Encoded protein: CASSPNEDTEAFF. The V call is TRBV18, the J call TRBJ1-1; D is unclear. Germline CDR1 and CDR2: KGHSH and LQKENI. V was clipped by 3 bases and J by 3 bases, with 8 bases between them. CDR3 length equals 13 residues.

The rearrangement uses TRBV29-1 and TRBJ1-2, with D perhaps matching TRBD1 (6 bases). The germline CDR1 and CDR2 sequences are SQVTM and ANQGSEA. This CDR3 spans 13 amino acids. V was clipped by 5 bases and J by 3 bases, with 13 bases between them. Here the CDR3 reads CSVTLQGYYGYTF. In DNA, the CDR3 is TGCAGCGTTACGTTACAGGGATACTATGGCTACACCTTC.

This clone was detected only once. The chain recombines TRBV27 with TRBJ2-2; D might be TRBD2 (6 bases). CDR1 is MNHEY and CDR2 is SMNVEV in the germline V gene (reference sequence). V was pared by 1 base and J by 8 bases, with 14 bases between. This CDR3 is built from 15 residues. The DNA for the CDR3 is TGTGCCAGCAGTTTATGGGTGGGAGGCAGTGGGGAGCTGTTTTTT. Translation gives CASSLWVGGSGELFF.

With regard to this clone: A junction boundary mismatches the germline segment, possibly from a read error. J is TRBJ1-1 and V is TRBV2; D unclear. CDR1 is SNHLY, CDR2 FYNNEI, per germline. The CDR3 spans 12 residues. The CDR3 region is CASREGNTEAFF. CDR3 DNA sequence: TGTGCCAGCAGGGAAGGGAACACTGAAGCTTTCTTT.

Notes on this clone: The junction departs from the called germline gene at one end, perhaps through a read error. The chain has TRBV7-8 and TRBJ2-1; TRBD2 aligns across 13 bases. Germline CDR1 reads SGHVS; CDR2 reads FQNEAQ. The CDR3 has 16 amino acids. CDR3 region: CASSLGGGLAGYEQFF. CDR3 DNA: TGTGCCAGCAGTTTAGGTGGGGGACTAGCGGGATATGAGCAGTTCTTC.

The CDR3 here is CAISTGLAGFEQFF. DNA of the CDR3: TGTGCCATCAGTACGGGACTAGCGGGATTTGAGCAGTTCTTC. The chain joins TRBV10-3 to TRBJ2-1; 13 nucleotides agree with TRBD2. V lost 5 bases, J lost 9 bases, and 4 bases stayed unmatched. Germline V gene sequence: CDR1 ENHRY, CDR2 SYGVKD. CDR3 size: 14 residues.

This clone has a handful of counts. The rearrangement uses TRBV6-5 and TRBJ1-2, with 9 bases fitting TRBD1. The CDR3 totals 14 residues. Looked up from germline, CDR1 is MNHEY and CDR2 is SVGAGI. After removal of 5 bases from V and 4 bases from J, the junction contained 5 bases not matched to a gene. DNA of the CDR3: TGTGCCAGCAGTACAGGGGGCGCTGGCTATGGCTACACCTTC. Translated, it gives CASSTGGAGYGYTF.

J is TRBJ2-2 and V is TRBV5-1; D gene uncertain. V was clipped by 1 base and J by 7 bases, with 14 bases between them. Germline V gene sequence: CDR1 SGHRS, CDR2 YFSETQ. The CDR3 extends over 15 amino acids. The CDR3: CASSLSVSSRGELFF. The CDR3 DNA reads TGCGCCAGCAGCTTGAGCGTCAGTAGCCGCGGGGAGCTGTTTTTT.

The chain recombines TRBV28 with TRBJ1-4; 8 bases align to TRBD1. Losses at the gene ends were 5 bases for V and 8 bases for J; bases not matched to a gene: 10. CDR3 length: 15 amino acids. Germline V lookup: CDR1 MDHEN, CDR2 SYDVKM. The CDR3 nucleotides read TGTGCCAGCAGTACTCCCGGGACAGGTGTCGAAAAACTGTTTTTT. As protein: CASSTPGTGVEKLFF.

V is TRBV29-1 and J is TRBJ2-1, with TRBD1 matching over 7 bases. The CDR3 is 14 amino acids. CDR1 SQVTM and CDR2 ANQGSEA come from the germline V gene. J gave up 2 bases and V 5 bases, and 6 bases lay outside the gene matches. CDR3 residues: CSVKPGGAYNEQFF. CDR3 nucleotide sequence: TGCAGCGTTAAACCAGGGGGAGCCTACAATGAGCAGTTCTTC.

The chain has TRBV25-1 and TRBJ2-5; TRBD1 might be the D (6 bases). The CDR3 covers 14 residues. CDR1 and CDR2 from the germline V gene are MGHDK and SYGVNS. V was cut by 3 bases and J by 5 bases, with 13 bases left in between. The CDR3 region is CASSEVTRGETQYF. CDR3 nucleotide sequence: TGTGCCAGCAGTGAGGTTACGAGGGGGGAGACCCAGTACTTC. Using reference TRBV25-1 and TRBJ2-5 for the parts outside the CDR3, the full variable domain is EADIYQTPRYLVIGTGKKITLECSQTMGHDKMYWYQQDPGMELHLIHYSYGVNSTEKGDLSSESTVSRIRTEHFPLTLESARPSHTSQYLCASSEVTRGETQYFGPGTRLLVL.

This clone was counted a single time. The chain is built from TRBV6-5 and TRBJ2-2; 10 bases agree with TRBD1. CDR3 length equals 14 residues. Looked up from germline, CDR1 is MNHEY and CDR2 is SVGAGI. The V segment lost 6 bases and the J segment 5 bases; nucleotides outside the gene matches: 3. The CDR3 bases are TGTGCCAGCAGAAGGACAGGGGGTACCGGGGAGCTGTTTTTT. Encoded protein: CASRRTGGTGELFF.

The J gene is TRBJ2-1, the V gene TRBV11-2; 13 bases are shared with TRBD2. CDR1 and CDR2 (germline): SGHAT, FQNNGV. The CDR3 spans 16 residues. With V trimmed by 5 bases and J by 8 bases, 9 bases remained unmatched. CDR3 coding DNA: TGTGCCAGCAGCAGTGGGACTAGCGGGATGTGGGATGAGCAGTTCTTC. Its protein product is CASSSGTSGMWDEQFF.

V is TRBV2 and J is TRBJ1-3; no reliable D call. Germline values: CDR1 SNHLY, CDR2 FYNNEI. This CDR3 region has 13 residues. Trimming took 6 bases from V and 4 from J, leaving 10 bases between them. The CDR3 sequence: CASSGNRGNTIYF. CDR3 sequence (DNA): TGTGCCAGCAGCGGGAACAGAGGAAACACCATATATTTT.

This clone was observed once. The J gene is TRBJ2-7, the V gene TRBV4-3; TRBD1 agrees at 9 bases. V shed 5 bases, J shed 2 bases, and the junction held 10 bases outside the gene matches. The CDR3 runs to 16 residues. Germline CDR1 is LGHNA and CDR2 is YSLEER. The CDR3 is CASSLGTGFTPYEQYF. CDR3 DNA: TGCGCCAGCAGCTTAGGGACAGGGTTTACACCCTACGAGCAGTACTTC.

J is TRBJ1-1 and V is TRBV4-3, with D possibly TRBD1 on 5 matching bases. CDR1 and CDR2 from the germline V gene are LGHNA and YSLEER. This CDR3 is 15 amino acids long. V shed 0 bases and J shed 2 bases, with 10 bases lying between them. The CDR3 coding sequence is TGCGCCAGCAGCCAAGATTTTCAGGGCAACACTGAAGCTTTCTTT. It specifies CASSQDFQGNTEAFF.

This chain uses TRBV7-8 with TRBJ1-2; D unresolved. In germline, CDR1 is SGHVS, CDR2 FQNEAQ. V gave up 1 base and J gave up 3 bases, with 12 bases separating them. This CDR3 has 15 amino acids. CDR3 residues: CASSLDFRVYYGYTF. CDR3 nucleotides: TGTGCCAGCAGCTTAGATTTTAGGGTTTACTATGGCTACACCTTC. The full variable domain, completed using reference TRBV7-8 and TRBJ1-2, is GAGVSQSPRYKVAKRGQDVALRCDPISGHVSLFWYQQALGQGPEFLTYFQNEAQLDKSGLPSDRFFAERPEGSVSTLKIQRTQQEDSAVYLCASSLDFRVYYGYTFGSGTRLTVV.

This clone was observed a single time. V and J are TRBV2 and TRBJ2-7; a weak D match, TRBD1 (6 bases). The V end was cut by 4 bases, the J end by 1 base, with 14 bases between. The CDR3 runs 15 residues. The germline CDR1 and CDR2 sequences are SNHLY and FYNNEI. The CDR3 is CASSVERTVSYEQYF. CDR3 sequence (DNA): TGTGCCAGCAGTGTAGAAAGGACAGTATCCTACGAGCAGTACTTC.

This chain uses TRBV5-1 with TRBJ2-2; D is possibly TRBD1 (6 bases). The CDR3 runs 13 residues. Trimming pared 3 bases from V and 5 bases from J, leaving 8 bases between. Germline CDR1 and CDR2: SGHRS and YFSETQ. In DNA, the CDR3 is TGCGCCAGCAGCTCACAGGGTACCGGGGAGCTGTTTTTT. This translates into CASSSQGTGELFF.

The CDR3, as DNA: TGCGCCAGCAGTGATCGGAGGGGCCATGAGCAGTTCTTC. The encoded protein is CASSDRRGHEQFF. The V gene is TRBV10-1, the J gene TRBJ2-1; TRBD2 is a possible D gene (6 bases). The CDR3 loop spans 13 amino acids. Trimming removed 3 bases at V and 8 bases at J, with 11 bases between. Germline CDR1 WNHNN, CDR2 SYGVQD (reference sequence).

This chain uses TRBV27 with TRBJ1-5; 7 nucleotides line up with TRBD1. CDR3 length: 16 amino acids. V lost 2 bases to trimming and J lost 5 bases; unmatched junction nucleotides: 9. CDR1 is MNHEY, CDR2 SMNVEV, per germline (reference sequence). This CDR3 reads CASSLIWTGQHQPQHF. In DNA, the CDR3 is TGTGCCAGCAGTTTAATTTGGACAGGCCAACATCAGCCCCAGCATTTT.

The chain is built from TRBV21-1 and TRBJ1-4. TRBV21-1 is shown as a pseudogene. The CDR3 runs to 15 residues. The chain's CDR3 is CASSKGSTTNEKLFF. In nucleotides, the CDR3 is TGTGCCAGCAGCAAAGGATCCACAACTAATGAAAAACTGTTTTTT.

The chain has TRBV6-5 and TRBJ2-1, with 11 bases that match TRBD2. The CDR3 spans 15 residues. Germline V gives CDR1 MNHEY, CDR2 SVGAGI. V gave up 6 bases and J gave up 4 bases; unmatched junction bases: 5. CDR3 amino acids: CASRSGLAAYNEQFF. Here the CDR3 DNA reads TGTGCCAGCAGATCGGGACTAGCGGCTTACAATGAGCAGTTCTTC.